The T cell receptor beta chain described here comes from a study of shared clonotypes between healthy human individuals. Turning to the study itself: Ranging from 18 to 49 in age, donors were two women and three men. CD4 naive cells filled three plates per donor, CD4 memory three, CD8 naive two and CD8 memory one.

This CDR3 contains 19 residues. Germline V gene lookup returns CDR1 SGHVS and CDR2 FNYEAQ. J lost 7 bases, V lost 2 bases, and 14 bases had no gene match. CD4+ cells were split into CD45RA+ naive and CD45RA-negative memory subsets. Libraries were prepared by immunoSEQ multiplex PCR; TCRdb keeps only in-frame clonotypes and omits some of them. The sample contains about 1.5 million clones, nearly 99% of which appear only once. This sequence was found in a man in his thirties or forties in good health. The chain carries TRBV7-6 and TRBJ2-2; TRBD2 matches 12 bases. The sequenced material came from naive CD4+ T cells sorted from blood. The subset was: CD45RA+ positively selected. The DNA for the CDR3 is TGTGCCAGCAGCTTAACTCGAATCGGACTAGCGGGATATAACGGGGAGCTGTTTTTT. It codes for CASSLTRIGLAGYNGELFF.